These T cell receptor beta chains were read from a single sample in a study of siplizumab effects on memory and regulatory T cells. Clones were read by immunoSEQ multiplex PCR, and TCRdb kept only the in-frame ones, dropping some. The table records 94,000 or so clones, 80% to 95% of them present only once. The source material was CD8+ T cells sorted from blood. The receptors originated from a human donor in good health. Each CDR3 is given with its conserved first and last residue. Fields, in order: clone size, V gene, D gene, J gene, CDR3 DNA, CDR3 protein. A D gene is named only where the DNA matches it firmly. Rows give clone size only sometimes, using once, few, many, or a class for an expanded clone.

few	TRBV6-1	TRBD1	TRBJ1-1	TGTGCCAGCACCAAACTGGACAGGGTCACTGAAGCTTTCTTT	CASTKLDRVTEAFF
-	TRBV19	TRBD1	TRBJ1-2	TGTGCCAGTAGTATCTCGGCTGGGACAGGGGGCGACTATGGCTACACCTTC	CASSISAGTGGDYGYTF
-	TRBV7-3	TRBD1	TRBJ1-1	TGTGCCAGCAGCCTCCAACACAGGACAGGGGAGAACACTGAAGCTTTCTTT	CASSLQHRTGENTEAFF
few	TRBV14	-	TRBJ2-2	TGTGCCAGCAGCCAAGTTCATGGGGCCGGGGAGCTGTTTTTT	CASSQVHGAGELFF
-	TRBV7-6	-	TRBJ2-2	TGTGCCAGCAGCTTAGAGGTTCCGAACACCGGGGAGCTGTTTTTT	CASSLEVPNTGELFF
-	TRBV7-2	-	TRBJ2-1	TGTGCCAGCAGACCAGACCCTGACGGATTTGAGCAGTTCTTC	CASRPDPDGFEQFF
-	TRBV27	TRBD1	TRBJ2-1	TGTGCCAGCAGTTTAGACAGGGGGCAAAATGAGCAGTTCTTC	CASSLDRGQNEQFF
-	TRBV27	TRBD1	TRBJ2-3	TGTGCCAGCAGTTCTTGGACAGGGAATCAGGCAGATACGCAGTATTTT	CASSSWTGNQADTQYF
-	TRBV30	-	TRBJ2-5	TGTGCCTGGAGTCCCCGCGGACAGTCCCTCCCGCAGGCCCAGTACTTC	CAWSPRGQSLPQAQYF
-	TRBV27	TRBD1	TRBJ1-2	TGTGCCAGCAGTTTATCTCCGGGACAGGGGGTACATGGCTACACCTTC	CASSLSPGQGVHGYTF
-	TRBV7-9	-	TRBJ1-5	TGTGCCAGCAGCCAGGGGTCAGGGGATAGCAATCAGCCCCAGCATTTT	CASSQGSGDSNQPQHF
-	TRBV27	-	TRBJ2-7	TGTGCCAGCAGTTTACTAGAGAGCTCCTACGAGCAGTACTTC	CASSLLESSYEQYF
-	TRBV9	TRBD1	TRBJ1-4	TGTGCCAGCAGCGAGGGGACAGCAACTAATGAAAAACTGTTTTTT	CASSEGTATNEKLFF
-	TRBV11-2	-	TRBJ2-3	TGTGCCAGCAGCTTAGGGGGGGACACAGATACGCAGTATTTT	CASSLGGDTDTQYF
once	TRBV30	-	TRBJ2-2	TGTGCCTGGAGACCCACTAGCTCCGGGGAGCTGTTTTTT	CAWRPTSSGELFF
-	TRBV11-2	-	TRBJ2-6	TGTGCCAGCAGCTTAACGGGACTCCCGTCGGGGGCCAACGTCCTGACTTTC	CASSLTGLPSGANVLTF
-	TRBV19	-	TRBJ2-7	TGTGCCAGTAGTTCCCGTCCGCTCCACGAGCAGTACTTC	CASSSRPLHEQYF
-	TRBV4-1	-	TRBJ2-2	TGCGCCAGCAGCCAAGAAAAGGGGGCGAACACCGGGGAGCTGTTTTTT	CASSQEKGANTGELFF
-	TRBV7-2	TRBD2	TRBJ2-1	TGTGCCAGCAGCTTATATTATTCGGCAGCGGGGGATGAGCAGTTCTTC	CASSLYYSAAGDEQFF
-	TRBV15	-	TRBJ2-7	TGTGCCACCAGCGGACCAAGACTAGAAGGAACCTACGAGCAGTACTTC	CATSGPRLEGTYEQYF
-	TRBV7-6	-	TRBJ2-3	TGTGCCAGCAGCTTCGCCGGAGATACGCAGTATTTT	CASSFAGDTQYF
-	TRBV7-9	-	TRBJ2-7	TGTGCCAGCAGCCCCGCCCCGGGGTCCTACGAGCAGTACTTC	CASSPAPGSYEQYF
-	TRBV27	-	TRBJ2-1	TGTGCCAGCAGTTTTGGAACAGGGTCGGAGCAGTTCTTC	CASSFGTGSEQFF
once	TRBV27	-	TRBJ2-2	TGTGCCAGCAATCAGGGGGGGTCCGGGGAGCTGTTTTTT	CASNQGGSGELFF
-	TRBV4-1	-	TRBJ2-7	TGCGCCAGCAGCAGTCAGGTCAACGAGCAGTACTTC	CASSSQVNEQYF
once	TRBV7-6	-	TRBJ1-6	TGTGCCAGCAGCTTAGAGAGAGGCCCCCGGAATTCACCCCTCCACTTT	CASSLERGPRNSPLHF
-	TRBV6-5	TRBD2	TRBJ2-3	TGTGCCAGCAACCCACTAGCGGGAGTTGGAGATACGCAGTATTTT	CASNPLAGVGDTQYF